The rows below give T cell receptor beta chains drawn from one sample of a study of shared clonotypes between healthy human individuals. The method was immunoSEQ multiplex PCR; TCRdb's version includes in-frame clones alone and lacks a portion of them. The sample yields 850,000 to 1,200,000 clones, around 76% seen once. The sequencing sample was made of memory CD4+ T cells sorted from blood. All receptors come from a man in his late teens or twenties in good health. Each CDR3 is given with its conserved first and last residue. A D gene is named only where the DNA matches it firmly. A clone size is listed for some rows: how often the clone was seen (once, few, many), or a class if it is expanded.

CDR3 protein: CAWTEDSGNTIYF; CDR3 DNA: TGTGCCTGGACAGAAGATTCTGGAAACACCATATATTTT; clone size: -; J gene: TRBJ1-3; D gene: -; V gene: TRBV30
CDR3 protein: CASTPGQTYNSPLHF; CDR3 DNA: TGTGCCAGTACTCCGGGACAGACCTATAATTCACCCCTCCACTTT; clone size: -; J gene: TRBJ1-6; D gene: TRBD1; V gene: TRBV19
CDR3 protein: CASSFAYEGAPLHF; CDR3 DNA: TGTGCCAGCAGCTTTGCTTACGAGGGGGCACCCCTCCACTTT; clone size: -; J gene: TRBJ1-6; D gene: -; V gene: TRBV7-2
CDR3 protein: CASSLGALRGNEQFF; CDR3 DNA: TGTGCCAGCAGTTTGGGGGCGCTCCGAGGGAATGAGCAGTTCTTC; clone size: -; J gene: TRBJ2-1; D gene: -; V gene: TRBV27
CDR3 protein: CASSLSGGQETQYF; CDR3 DNA: TGTGCCAGCAGCTTGTCGGGGGGGCAAGAGACCCAGTACTTC; clone size: -; J gene: TRBJ2-5; D gene: TRBD2; V gene: TRBV5-6
CDR3 protein: CAWTPLEGVPGIQPQHF; CDR3 DNA: TGTGCCTGGACCCCGCTTGAGGGGGTACCGGGAATTCAGCCCCAGCATTTT; clone size: many; J gene: TRBJ1-5; D gene: -; V gene: TRBV30
CDR3 protein: CASRSGGIGNQPQHF; CDR3 DNA: TGTGCCAGCCGCAGTGGGGGTATCGGTAATCAGCCCCAGCATTTT; clone size: -; J gene: TRBJ1-5; D gene: -; V gene: TRBV6-1
CDR3 protein: CASSLAAGYQETQYF; CDR3 DNA: TGTGCCAGCAGCCTAGCGGCCGGGTACCAAGAGACCCAGTACTTC; clone size: -; J gene: TRBJ2-5; D gene: TRBD2; V gene: TRBV7-2
CDR3 protein: CASSEQGRSPLHF; CDR3 DNA: TGCGCCAGCAGTGAGCAGGGCCGTTCACCCCTCCACTTT; clone size: few; J gene: TRBJ1-6; D gene: -; V gene: TRBV10-2
CDR3 protein: CASSTDRGRDTIYF; CDR3 DNA: TGCGCCAGCAGCACGGACAGGGGAAGGGACACCATATATTTT; clone size: -; J gene: TRBJ1-3; D gene: TRBD1; V gene: TRBV10-2
CDR3 protein: CASSARPQEGRETQYF; CDR3 DNA: TGTGCCAGCAGCGCCAGACCACAGGAGGGTCGGGAGACCCAGTACTTC; clone size: -; J gene: TRBJ2-5; D gene: -; V gene: TRBV7-2
CDR3 protein: CASSEAWRNYGYTF; CDR3 DNA: TGTGCCAGCAGTGAAGCGTGGAGAAACTATGGCTACACCTTC; clone size: -; J gene: TRBJ1-2; D gene: -; V gene: TRBV6-1
CDR3 protein: CASSSQGQGASYEQYF; CDR3 DNA: TGTGCCAGCAGCTCACAGGGACAGGGGGCCTCCTACGAGCAGTACTTC; clone size: -; J gene: TRBJ2-7; D gene: TRBD1; V gene: TRBV5-4
CDR3 protein: CSPAGTSGRNTGELFF; CDR3 DNA: TGCAGCCCGGCCGGGACTAGCGGGAGGAACACCGGGGAGCTGTTTTTT; clone size: -; J gene: TRBJ2-2; D gene: TRBD2; V gene: TRBV29-1
CDR3 protein: CASSSMSSQGGYTF; CDR3 DNA: TGTGCCAGCAGCTCAATGAGTAGTCAGGGGGGCTACACCTTC; clone size: few; J gene: TRBJ1-2; D gene: -; V gene: TRBV7-9
CDR3 protein: CASSVSTQNEKLFF; CDR3 DNA: TGTGCCAGCAGCGTTTCGACCCAAAATGAAAAACTGTTTTTT; clone size: -; J gene: TRBJ1-4; D gene: -; V gene: TRBV9
CDR3 protein: CARTGEETQYF; CDR3 DNA: TGTGCTAGGACAGGGGAAGAGACCCAGTACTTC; clone size: -; J gene: TRBJ2-5; D gene: TRBD1; V gene: TRBV19
CDR3 protein: CASTPPGPYQPQHF; CDR3 DNA: TGTGCCAGCACCCCCCCTGGGCCTTATCAGCCCCAGCATTTT; clone size: few; J gene: TRBJ1-5; D gene: -; V gene: TRBV28
CDR3 protein: CVSRETGGETYEQYF; CDR3 DNA: TGTGTCAGCAGGGAGACAGGGGGCGAGACCTACGAGCAGTACTTC; clone size: -; J gene: TRBJ2-7; D gene: TRBD1; V gene: TRBV6-5
CDR3 protein: CASSYRDGYEQYF; CDR3 DNA: TGTGCCAGCAGTTACCGGGACGGCTACGAGCAGTACTTC; clone size: -; J gene: TRBJ2-7; D gene: -; V gene: TRBV6-5
CDR3 protein: CAWSVGGSDSPYEQYF; CDR3 DNA: TGTGCCTGGAGTGTAGGAGGCTCGGACTCCCCCTACGAGCAGTACTTC; clone size: -; J gene: TRBJ2-7; D gene: -; V gene: TRBV30
CDR3 protein: CASSREHYEQYF; CDR3 DNA: TGTGCTAGTTCCAGGGAACACTACGAGCAGTACTTC; clone size: -; J gene: TRBJ2-7; D gene: -; V gene: TRBV12-5
CDR3 protein: CASSSRTGGYGYTF; CDR3 DNA: TGTGCCAGCAGCTCCCGGACAGGGGGCTATGGCTACACCTTC; clone size: -; J gene: TRBJ1-2; D gene: TRBD1; V gene: TRBV7-9
CDR3 protein: CASTDSQRQTQYF; CDR3 DNA: TGCGCCAGCACGGACAGTCAAAGGCAGACCCAGTACTTC; clone size: -; J gene: TRBJ2-5; D gene: -; V gene: TRBV5-1
CDR3 protein: CASSLTQGSNSYEQYF; CDR3 DNA: TGTGCCAGCAGCCTCACTCAGGGATCTAACTCCTACGAGCAGTACTTC; clone size: -; J gene: TRBJ2-7; D gene: -; V gene: TRBV5-8
CDR3 protein: CASSQVRGTTNEKLFF; CDR3 DNA: TGTGCCAGCAGCCAAGTCCGGGGAACAACTAATGAAAAACTGTTTTTT; clone size: -; J gene: TRBJ1-4; D gene: -; V gene: TRBV14
CDR3 protein: CASSLEARANTEAFF; CDR3 DNA: TGTGCCAGCAGTTTAGAGGCCAGGGCGAACACTGAAGCTTTCTTT; clone size: -; J gene: TRBJ1-1; D gene: -; V gene: TRBV27
CDR3 protein: CASHRTGSNQPQHF; CDR3 DNA: TGCGCCAGCCACCGGACAGGGAGTAATCAGCCCCAGCATTTT; clone size: -; J gene: TRBJ1-5; D gene: TRBD1; V gene: TRBV4-1
CDR3 protein: CASSFSPGLSYEQYF; CDR3 DNA: TGCGCCAGCAGCTTTTCCCCGGGACTCTCCTACGAGCAGTACTTC; clone size: -; J gene: TRBJ2-7; D gene: -; V gene: TRBV5-1
CDR3 protein: CASSPLANGAYGYTF; CDR3 DNA: TGTGCCAGCTCACCTCTGGCCAACGGCGCGTATGGCTACACCTTC; clone size: -; J gene: TRBJ1-2; D gene: -; V gene: TRBV18
CDR3 protein: CAWKVGGNTEAFF; CDR3 DNA: TGTGCCTGGAAAGTAGGGGGTAACACTGAAGCTTTCTTT; clone size: -; J gene: TRBJ1-1; D gene: -; V gene: TRBV30
CDR3 protein: CASSFRQGLAEAFF; CDR3 DNA: TGTGCCAGCAGCTTCCGCCAGGGGCTGGCTGAAGCTTTCTTT; clone size: -; J gene: TRBJ1-1; D gene: -; V gene: TRBV6-5
CDR3 protein: CASSLYVVRISLAGEQFF; CDR3 DNA: TGTGCCAGCAGCTTATACGTTGTGAGAATCAGTCTTGCAGGTGAGCAGTTCTTC; clone size: -; J gene: TRBJ2-1; D gene: -; V gene: TRBV7-9
CDR3 protein: CASSLEHRAGKLFF; CDR3 DNA: TGTGCCAGCAGTTTAGAGCACAGGGCGGGAAAACTGTTTTTT; clone size: -; J gene: TRBJ1-4; D gene: -; V gene: TRBV28
CDR3 protein: CASSAKGFTGYTF; CDR3 DNA: TGTGCCAGCAGCGCAAAGGGGTTTACTGGCTACACCTTC; clone size: few; J gene: TRBJ1-2; D gene: -; V gene: TRBV27
CDR3 protein: CASSPTTEINEKLFF; CDR3 DNA: TGTGCCAGCTCACCGACGACAGAGATCAATGAAAAACTGTTTTTT; clone size: -; J gene: TRBJ1-4; D gene: -; V gene: TRBV18
CDR3 protein: CASSLGSLGSYEQYF; CDR3 DNA: TGCGCCAGCAGCTTGGGGAGCCTCGGGTCCTACGAGCAGTACTTC; clone size: -; J gene: TRBJ2-7; D gene: -; V gene: TRBV5-1
CDR3 protein: CASSEGLGNTEAFF; CDR3 DNA: TGTGCCAGCAGTGAGGGGTTGGGGAACACTGAAGCTTTCTTT; clone size: -; J gene: TRBJ1-1; D gene: -; V gene: TRBV6-1
CDR3 protein: CASDPRRGVQETQYF; CDR3 DNA: TGTGCCAGCGACCCCCGGCGGGGGGTCCAAGAGACCCAGTACTTC; clone size: -; J gene: TRBJ2-5; D gene: TRBD2; V gene: TRBV28